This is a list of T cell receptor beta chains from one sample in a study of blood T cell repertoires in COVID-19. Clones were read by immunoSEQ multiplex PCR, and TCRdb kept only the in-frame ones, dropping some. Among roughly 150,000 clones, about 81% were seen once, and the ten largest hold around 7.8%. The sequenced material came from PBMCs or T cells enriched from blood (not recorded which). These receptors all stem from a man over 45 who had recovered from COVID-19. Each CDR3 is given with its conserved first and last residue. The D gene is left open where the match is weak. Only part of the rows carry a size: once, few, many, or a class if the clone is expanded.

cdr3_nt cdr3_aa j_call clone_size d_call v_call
TGTGCCAGCAGTGCGACAGCGAATCAAGAGACCCAGTACTTC CASSATANQETQYF TRBJ2-5 - - TRBV25-1
TGTGCCAGCGTCAGAACGAACACCGGGGAGCTGTTTTTT CASVRTNTGELFF TRBJ2-2 - - TRBV19
TGTGCCAGCAGCTTACTAGGTCAGGCGGGCCACCAAAACATTCAGTACTTC CASSLLGQAGHQNIQYF TRBJ2-4 - - TRBV7-2
TGCGCCAGCAGGTCGGGGACAGATAATTCACCCCTCCACTTT CASRSGTDNSPLHF TRBJ1-6 - TRBD1 TRBV5-1
TGTGCCAGCAGTTTCGGCGGGGGGTCCAACAATGAGCAGTTCTTC CASSFGGGSNNEQFF TRBJ2-1 - TRBD2 TRBV27
TGTGCCAGCAGCTCCCAGAAACATAGACAGCTCTACACCTTC CASSSQKHRQLYTF TRBJ1-2 - - TRBV9
TGTGCTAGTGGTTTGGGGACTAGCGGGGGTACCCAAGAGACCCAGTACTTC CASGLGTSGGTQETQYF TRBJ2-5 - TRBD2 TRBV12-5
TGTGCCAGCAGCCACGAAACCTTGGGACAGGGGTCCTACGAGCAGTACTTC CASSHETLGQGSYEQYF TRBJ2-7 - TRBD1 TRBV14
TGTGCCACCAACGGCAGGGTAATATCCGAGCAGTACTTC CATNGRVISEQYF TRBJ2-7 - - TRBV24-1
TGTGCCAGCAGCCAAGCGACTAGCGGGGGCCCCTCACTCACAGATACGCAGTATTTT CASSQATSGGPSLTDTQYF TRBJ2-3 once TRBD2 TRBV5-8
TGTGCCAGCAGCCAACTAGGACAGGGCAATGAGCAGTTCTTC CASSQLGQGNEQFF TRBJ2-1 - TRBD1 TRBV5-8
TGTGCCAGCAGCGGGACAGGGCTCGAGCAGTACTTC CASSGTGLEQYF TRBJ2-7 - TRBD1 TRBV11-3
TGTGCCAGCACCACAGGGTCCCCCTCTGGAAACACCATATATTTT CASTTGSPSGNTIYF TRBJ1-3 once - TRBV6-5
TGTGCCAGCCGGGACAAGGGCCAGTGGGAGCAGTTCTTC CASRDKGQWEQFF TRBJ2-1 - - TRBV10-3
TGCGCCAGCAGCCCATCCGGTAGCTCCTACGAGCAGTACTTC CASSPSGSSYEQYF TRBJ2-7 many - TRBV5-1
TGTGCCACCAGCAGAGTAGTAACAGTGGATCAGCCCCAGCATTTT CATSRVVTVDQPQHF TRBJ1-5 few - TRBV15
TGTGCCAGCAGCCGGAGTGAACAGGGCTACAATGAGCAGTTCTTC CASSRSEQGYNEQFF TRBJ2-1 - - TRBV5-5
TGTGCCAGTAAGGACCCACCCTCGGGGAACACCATATATTTT CASKDPPSGNTIYF TRBJ1-3 - - TRBV19
TGCAGCGTTGACAGGGGAGGAAACACCATATATTTT CSVDRGGNTIYF TRBJ1-3 - - TRBV29-1
TGTGCCAGCAGCGCAACCTTCGCGGGGGGGCGGGGCCTCAATGAGCAGTTCTTC CASSATFAGGRGLNEQFF TRBJ2-1 - TRBD2 TRBV9
TGTGCCAGCAGCGTAGGGACAGGGGGTTACGATGAGCAGTTCTTC CASSVGTGGYDEQFF TRBJ2-1 - TRBD1 TRBV9
TGTGCCACCAGTGATGAACTGAACAATGAGCAGTTCTTC CATSDELNNEQFF TRBJ2-1 - - TRBV24-1
TGTGCCAGCAGCACCGGACAGGGGGCCCACTATGGCTACACCTTC CASSTGQGAHYGYTF TRBJ1-2 few TRBD1 TRBV7-8
TGTGCCAGCAGCCAACAGGGTACCTACGAGCAGTACTTC CASSQQGTYEQYF TRBJ2-7 - - TRBV3-1/TRBV3-2
TGTGCCAGCAGCTACGGGGTGCCCTATGGCTACACCTTC CASSYGVPYGYTF TRBJ1-2 - - TRBV14
TGTGCCAGCAGTTTACAGGGTCCCCCCTACGAGCAGTACTTC CASSLQGPPYEQYF TRBJ2-7 - - TRBV28
TGTGCCAGCAGTGAAGCTGGAACAGGGGTTCAGCCCCAGCATTTT CASSEAGTGVQPQHF TRBJ1-5 - TRBD1 TRBV6-1
TGTGCCAGTAGTATACTTTCCGGGGGTCGGCTCGCCTCCACCATATATTTT CASSILSGGRLASTIYF TRBJ1-3 - - TRBV19
TGCGCCAGCAGCTTGGCCTTTGAGCGGACAGGGGCCGGGGAGCTGTTTTTT CASSLAFERTGAGELFF TRBJ2-2 once TRBD1 TRBV5-1
TGTGCCAGTAGTGTTGACAGGGGGCGAAGATACGAGCAGTACTTC CASSVDRGRRYEQYF TRBJ2-7 - TRBD1 TRBV19
TGTGCCAGCAGCCCGCTCGGGACTAGCGGCCAAGAGACCCAGTACTTC CASSPLGTSGQETQYF TRBJ2-5 - TRBD2 TRBV7-8
TGTGCCAGCAGCCAAAGGAGAAGCTCCTATAATTCACCCCTCCACTTT CASSQRRSSYNSPLHF TRBJ1-6 - - TRBV14
TGTGCCAGCAGCTCCCCGGGACTGGATCACAATGAGCAGTTCTTC CASSSPGLDHNEQFF TRBJ2-1 many - TRBV7-2
TGTGCCATCCGGACAGGGGACTCCTATAATTCACCCCTCCACTTT CAIRTGDSYNSPLHF TRBJ1-6 many TRBD1 TRBV10-3
TGTGCCAGCGGGCCGTCCTTAAGCTCCTATAATTCACCCCTCCACTTT CASGPSLSSYNSPLHF TRBJ1-6 once - TRBV7-2
TGTGCCAGCAGCGTAGGTGGGACACCGAACACTGAAGCTTTCTTT CASSVGGTPNTEAFF TRBJ1-1 - - TRBV9
TGTGCCAGCAGCCCCCGACAGGGGGCCTATGGCTACACCTTC CASSPRQGAYGYTF TRBJ1-2 - TRBD1 TRBV9
TGTGCCAGCTCCAAGGGAGGAGAGACCCAGTACTTC CASSKGGETQYF TRBJ2-5 - - TRBV2
TGTGCCAGCAGTGGACGACAGGGGGACGGGGGCTATGGCTACACCTTC CASSGRQGDGGYGYTF TRBJ1-2 few TRBD1 TRBV2
TGTGCCACCAGTGACGCCCGACAGGGGGGTGCCGGGGAGCTGTTTTTT CATSDARQGGAGELFF TRBJ2-2 - TRBD1 TRBV24-1
TGTGCCAGCAGGCAAAAGACAGGGGTGAATTCACCCCTCCACTTT CASRQKTGVNSPLHF TRBJ1-6 - TRBD1 TRBV2
TGCGCCAGCAGCCAAGATTCAGGGGCAACTAATGAAAAACTGTTTTTT CASSQDSGATNEKLFF TRBJ1-4 - - TRBV4-1
TGTGCCAGCAGTGCCCCTCCCACTGAAGCTTTCTTT CASSAPPTEAFF TRBJ1-1 - - TRBV2
TGTGCCAGCAGCCTGACCGGGACAGGGTTTAATGGCTACACCTTC CASSLTGTGFNGYTF TRBJ1-2 - TRBD1 TRBV7-6
TGTGCCAGCAGCCAAGTTAAAAGCGGGGGGACGAACACCGGGGAGCTGTTTTTT CASSQVKSGGTNTGELFF TRBJ2-2 - TRBD2 TRBV3-1/TRBV3-2
TGTGCCAGCAGGGTAAGGGGGCACAGTCAGCCCCAGCATTTT CASRVRGHSQPQHF TRBJ1-5 - TRBD1 TRBV6-5
TGTGCCAGCAGCCTCCAGACAGGGGGCAACTATGGCTACACCTTC CASSLQTGGNYGYTF TRBJ1-2 few TRBD1 TRBV5-5
TGTGCCAGCAGTCCTTCAGGATACACTGAAGCTTTCTTT CASSPSGYTEAFF TRBJ1-1 few - TRBV12-3/TRBV12-4
TGTGCCAGCAGCCAAGACCGCGGGGGGCAAGAGACCCAGTACTTC CASSQDRGGQETQYF TRBJ2-5 - TRBD2 TRBV4-2
TGTGCCAGCAGCCAGGAGGGCCCGTCACCCCTCCACTTT CASSQEGPSPLHF TRBJ1-6 - - TRBV4-2
TGTGCCAGCAGCCAAGATCTGACTAGCGGGGGTTCTAGCACAGATACGCAGTATTTT CASSQDLTSGGSSTDTQYF TRBJ2-3 few TRBD2 TRBV4-2
TGTGCCAGCAGTGCGCACGGCGGGGGAAGTTCCTTAATCTACGAGCAGTACTTC CASSAHGGGSSLIYEQYF TRBJ2-7 - TRBD2 TRBV6-1
TGTGCCAGTAGTATAGGTCAGGGGGTAGGCACTGAAGCTTTCTTT CASSIGQGVGTEAFF TRBJ1-1 - TRBD1 TRBV19
TGTGCCAGCAGCTTACAGGATTTTAAAGCTTTCTTT CASSLQDFKAFF TRBJ1-1 few - TRBV7-2
TGCGCCAGCAGCTTGGGACTTAAGACAGGGATCAATTCACCCCTCCACTTT CASSLGLKTGINSPLHF TRBJ1-6 few TRBD1 TRBV5-1